This record concerns one T cell receptor beta chain sequence. The antigen is not known. The TCR beta libraries were generated through quantitative 5'-RACE incorporating molecular barcodes. TCRdb recomputed calls from the 5' RACE reads with MiXCR, one row per CDR3 protein. The sample lists about 840,000 distinct CDR3 sequences, roughly 12% occurring once. This entry comes from a study of CD8 T cells in ankylosing spondylitis. Study-level results: Typical of ankylosing spondylitis blood, it appeared, was a TCR beta motif of under 10 highly homologous variants. Previously reported in reactive arthritis synovial fluid and blood were some of the motif variants. Reportedly, disease-linked clones are significantly enriched in ankylosing spondylitis patients' matched synovial fluid. Relatively rare in peripheral blood, disease-linked clones were also CD8+.

Germline V gene data show CDR1 as DFQATT and CDR2 as SNEGSKA (reference sequence). This CDR3 has 15 residues. V lost 4 bases to trimming and J lost 5 bases; unmatched junction nucleotides: 8. This receptor was identified in a male donor with ankylosing spondylitis. The V gene is TRBV20-1, the J gene TRBJ1-5; 10 nucleotides agree with TRBD1. The sample comprised blood, either unsorted or a sorted T cell fraction (not recorded which). Here the CDR3 DNA reads TGCAGTGCTAAAGGGACAGGGGTACGGCATCAGCCCCAGCATTTT. Its protein product is CSAKGTGVRHQPQHF.